A selection of T cell receptor beta chains follows, all from one sample in a study of vaccination and CD4 T cells after COVID-19. TCRdb re-called the PCR reads through MiXCR, storing one row per CDR3 protein. This table holds more than 15,000 distinct CDR3 sequences, more than 20% found once. These receptors' antigens are unknown. Sequenced: cultured CD4+ T cells from blood. These receptors were collected from a human donor with COVID-19. The CDR3 runs from the conserved cysteine through the conserved F or W.

v_call	j_call	cdr3_aa
TRBV2	TRBJ2-3	CASRETGSPPQYF
TRBV19	TRBJ2-1	CASSIPRDSTYNEQFF
TRBV24-1	TRBJ2-5	CATSPGQGGETQYF
TRBV10-1	TRBJ2-3	CASSGPGQGAGTDTQYF
TRBV12-3/TRBV12-4	TRBJ2-1	CASSLGNEQFF
TRBV11-2	TRBJ2-5	CASSFGTGQETQYF
TRBV30	TRBJ1-2	CAWMGQGHYGYTF
TRBV6-1	TRBJ2-7	CASRWVADKAYEQYF
TRBV24-1	TRBJ2-2	CATSRNSANTGELFF
TRBV19	TRBJ2-3	CASNFQGANTQYF
TRBV6-1	TRBJ2-5	CASRLALPETQYF
TRBV6-1	TRBJ2-7	CASRGTGGLNEQYF
TRBV5-6	TRBJ2-1	CASSLAGLAGDNEQFF
TRBV2	TRBJ1-2	CASSPPDRNNYGYTF
TRBV5-4	TRBJ2-1	CASSQGTSGGWEQFF
TRBV19	TRBJ2-2	CASSIGGTNTGELFF